This T cell receptor (beta chain) emerged from a study of Graves' ophthalmopathy and Graves' hyperthyroidism (dated by TCRdb to the late 2010s). Notes on the research overall: Stable hyperthyroidism was defined as no progression to ophthalmopathy within 18 months of follow-up. The study used TCR beta repertoire signatures to distinguish Graves' ophthalmopathy from Graves' hyperthyroidism and to predict progression to ophthalmopathy. In total, under 150 blood samples were TCR-sequenced: around 42 ophthalmopathy, some 75 hyperthyroidism and about 17 hyperthyroidism-to-ophthalmopathy patients. To explore V-J signatures that distinguish ophthalmopathy from hyperthyroidism, a discovery set of 100 patients was enrolled, made up of 40 to 45 with ophthalmopathy and under 65 with stable hyperthyroidism. For independent validation, a separate cohort was made up of 18 hyperthyroidism patients plus 17 patients who later progressed from hyperthyroidism to ophthalmopathy. In roughly 6 hyperthyroidism patients, T-cell repertoires of thyroid tissue and blood were compared. After sampling, hyperthyroidism patients received methimazole starting at 30 mg daily, and ophthalmopathy patients received high-dose intravenous methylprednisolone. Broader findings and caveats from the paper: Ophthalmopathy was separated from stable hyperthyroidism by the 13-signature model with roughly 90% sensitivity and just under 84% specificity in cross-validation and with 80%/75% in the test set. In validation, the model predicted ophthalmopathy progression with about 71% sensitivity and roughly 78% specificity; roughly 12 predicted patients were CT-confirmed with GO in a median of around 6 months. Among expanded thyroid clonotypes with frequency above 0.001, most also showed up in blood, which suggests that blood repertoires may reflect the thyroid immune response. Sample size was not predetermined statistically, and investigators were not blinded to group allocation.

For repertoire sequencing, the TCR beta CDR3 regions were amplified from RNA transcripts. A first-round RT-PCR used HTBI primers with the Qiagen OneStep RT-PCR kit, followed by a second-round multiplex PCR, size selection and purification. Libraries were sequenced paired-end with 100 bp reads on an Illumina HiSeq2000. The authors' pipeline ran thus. Reads were processed with SOAPnuke, discarding reads with adapters, uncalled bases, mean Phred below 15, or no exact constant-primer or identifier match. COPE v1.2.5 was used to merge the high-quality paired reads. Each unique nucleotide sequence was defined as a clonotype, and clonotypes were aligned to IMGT TRB V, D and J references with MiTCR v1.1. The analysis was limited to V-J combinations with a frequency above 0.0001, which together covered 99.2% of repertoires. A TCR clonal expansion and chaos score per V-J combination was defined as the ratio of F50 clonal expansion to chaos observed in the TCRdist matrix. Welch's t-statistics and random forest were used to reduce the features to about 12 V-J combinations, which were then used as input to a naive Bayes classifier. Thyroid-blood repertoire similarity was quantified with the Morisita-Horn index. Using fastp trimming at Q25 and MiXCR clonotype assembly, TCRdb reanalyzed the public sequencing data and kept in-frame beta chains. For every CDR3 protein sequence, its rows merge into one entry that carries the most common genes and DNA. The V and J calls, along with clone size, are taken from TCRdb and not from the paper's own processing. In all, the sample holds about 1.1 million distinct CDR3 sequences, and 35% to 40% of those were seen once. Over 8.5% of the sample rests with the top ten.

Remarks on this clonotype: Its recognized antigen is unknown. It has no much larger one-base neighbor in the sample; base qualities were not kept.

Hyperthyroidism patients were newly diagnosed, were aged 18 to 65 years, and had a disease duration under 2 months. Patients with other autoimmune diseases, uncontrolled infections, pregnancy or lactation were excluded. Diagnosis relied on clinical symptoms, serum thyroxine, TRAb, thyroid ultrasound and orbital computed tomography. Trizol reagent was used to extract the total RNA, and its quality was then checked on an Agilent 2100 Bioanalyzer. The sequence was collected from an adult man with Graves' hyperthyroidism. What was sequenced was peripheral blood or thyroid tissue (not recorded which).

The nucleotide sequence is given as TGTGCCAGCAGCGTAGGACAGTCTGGGGAGACCCAGTACTTC. This sequence encodes CASSVGQSGETQYF. In this chain, TRBV9 is recombined with TRBJ2-5, with TRBD1 as a weak D call on 5 bases. The CDR3 has 14 amino acids, counting the end cysteine and phenylalanine. Of all the DNA, just the CDR3 is kept, 42 bases in frame from base 1. V is pared back by 0 bases and J by 5 bases, with 11 bases lying between the germline termini. Sequences SGDLS (CDR1) and YYNGEE (CDR2) are obtained from the germline V gene.